This TCR beta chain was found in a study of identical twins. Study results and caveats: Models underpredicted monozygotic twin sharing of out-of-frame TCR alpha. The abundant beta clonotypes from cord blood had fewer insertions, and memory repertoires had none of this.

TCRdb fed the 5' RACE reads into MiXCR, producing one record per CDR3 protein. The sample lists roughly 350,000 distinct CDR3 sequences; approximately 10% were seen once. The table lists this clonotype with a few counts. Its antigen is currently unknown. The CDR3 has 14 residues. CDR1 is SGHDN and CDR2 is FVKESK in the germline V gene. The V and J ends lost 1 base and 2 bases respectively, with 8 bases between them. This clonotype originated in a woman aged 50 to 60 in good health. This chain connects TRBV14 to TRBJ1-2; D is uncertain. The specimen sequenced was naive T cells sorted from blood. The CDR3 here is CASSQGARNYGYTF. CDR3 sequence (DNA): TGTGCCAGCAGCCAAGGAGCCAGGAACTATGGCTACACCTTC.